The clone carrying this TCR beta chain was detected a few times. Losses at the gene ends were 2 bases for V and 1 base for J; bases not matched to a gene: 10. Germline loops: CDR1 SGHVS, CDR2 FNYEAQ. This CDR3 spans 17 amino acids. The entry originates in a study of blood T cell repertoires in COVID-19. Overall study: Collection of acute and convalescent COVID-19 samples took place in the United States, Italy and Spain. Sources were T cells, B-cell-depleted T cells, or PBMCs; the material itself was cDNA or gDNA.

The authors' processing: Counts of nucleated cells, estimated from reference gene primer amplification, were obtained. Method: immunoSEQ multiplex PCR; TCRdb's copy keeps in-frame clones and lacks some. V and J calls plus clone size are reproduced from that table; the DNA served to infer D and trimming. The sample has about 86,000 clones, about 90% seen once. The TCR originated in a human donor in a cohort sampled during active COVID-19. The sequencing input was peripheral blood. The chain combines TRBV7-6 with TRBJ2-5; 7 nucleotides match TRBD1. The chain's CDR3 is CASSLSTTGNGQETQYF. The DNA for the CDR3 is TGTGCCAGCAGCTTATCCACGACAGGGAACGGCCAAGAGACCCAGTACTTC.